Listed here are 16 T cell receptor beta chains from one sample, sequenced in a study of cytomegalovirus exposure and HLA in healthy donors. Generated by immunoSEQ multiplex PCR, the TCRdb table keeps only in-frame clones and is missing some. Altogether approximately 150,000 clones are present, approximately 91% being singletons, with the ten largest covering 0.6% to 0.85%. The material sequenced was PBMCs. These receptors were obtained from a man aged 18 to 30 in good health and CMV-seronegative.

The rearrangement uses TRBV27 and TRBJ1-2; 7 bases fit TRBD1. CDR3 size: 14 residues. Trimming removed 6 bases from V and 3 bases from J; junction bases left unmatched: 7. The germline V gene has CDR1 MNHEY and CDR2 SMNVEV (reference sequence). The CDR3: CASRLSGTDYGYTF. CDR3 DNA sequence: TGTGCCAGCAGACTCTCCGGGACAGACTATGGCTACACCTTC.

This chain links TRBV25-1 with TRBJ1-2; the D is unclear. V was shortened by 6 bases and J by 0 bases, with 8 bases between the two germline ends. CDR3 length: 13 amino acids. The germline gives CDR1 MGHDK, CDR2 SYGVNS. CDR3 region: CASRGQTNYGYTF. The CDR3 nucleotides are TGTGCCAGCAGGGGCCAGACTAACTATGGCTACACCTTC.

This rearrangement joins TRBV5-1 to TRBJ2-1, with a weak D call TRBD2 (5 bases). Trimming removed 0 bases at V and 6 bases at J, with 10 bases between. The CDR3 totals 14 residues. Germline CDR1 is SGHRS and CDR2 is YFSETQ. This chain's CDR3 is CASSLGLALNEQFF. The DNA for the CDR3 is TGCGCCAGCAGCTTGGGCCTAGCCCTCAATGAGCAGTTCTTC.

In its sample, this clone was seen once. The chain carries TRBV5-1 and TRBJ1-2; possibly TRBD1 for D (5 bases). Germline V CDR1 and CDR2: SGHRS, YFSETQ. V was trimmed by 4 bases and J by 2 bases, leaving 9 bases between them. The CDR3 extends over 13 amino acids. The chain's CDR3 is CASSLRQNYGYTF. CDR3 sequence (DNA): TGCGCCAGCAGCCTCAGACAGAACTATGGCTACACCTTC.

The CDR3 coding sequence is TGCGCCAGCAGGACAAAGGCCCTGAAGGGGGCGGGCGCCGGGGAGCTGTTTTTT. Translated: CASRTKALKGAGAGELFF. V is TRBV5-1 and J is TRBJ2-2; 7 bases are a match to TRBD1. Germline-derived CDR1 and CDR2 are SGHRS and YFSETQ. The V gene end was trimmed by 5 bases and the J gene end by 6 bases; junction bases not matched to a gene: 19. This CDR3 spans 18 amino acids.

CDR3 DNA sequence: TGTGCCAGCAGCTTAGGCCGCCGACTAGCCCAAGAGACCCAGTACTTC. The encoded protein is CASSLGRRLAQETQYF. The gene calls are TRBV11-2 and TRBJ2-5; 7 bases agree with TRBD2. V lost 1 base and J lost 1; bases outside the gene matches: 6. CDR1 SGHAT and CDR2 FQNNGV come from the germline V gene. The CDR3 totals 16 residues.

The chain employs TRBV4-1 and TRBJ2-3; D might be TRBD2 (6 bases). CDR3 length equals 18 residues. Trimming shortened V by 0 bases and J by 4 bases, and 20 bases separated the two germline ends. Germline values: CDR1 MGHRA, CDR2 YSYEKL. This chain's CDR3 is CASSQDLGTQPPPDTQYF. In DNA form, the CDR3 reads TGCGCCAGCAGCCAAGATTTAGGGACTCAGCCCCCCCCAGATACGCAGTATTTT.

The chain employs TRBV27 and TRBJ2-3; 11 nucleotides agree with TRBD1. V was clipped by 7 bases and J by 4 bases; unmatched bases: 10. Per germline, CDR1 MNHEY and CDR2 SMNVEV (reference sequence). This CDR3 comprises 16 residues. The DNA of the CDR3 is TGTGCCAGCACTTGGACAGGGGGCCTGACGGCAGATACGCAGTATTTT. Translated: CASTWTGGLTADTQYF.

The chain has TRBV30 and TRBJ2-2, with 8 positions matching TRBD2. V gave up 3 bases and J gave up 6 bases; unmatched junction bases: 9. In germline, CDR1 is GTSNPN, CDR2 SVGIG (reference sequence). This CDR3 is built from 15 residues. CDR3 sequence (DNA): TGTGCCTGGAGCATGACGGGGGGGTCCTCCGGGGAGCTGTTTTTT. It is translated as CAWSMTGGSSGELFF.

The V and J genes are TRBV9 and TRBJ2-3; 11 positions agree with TRBD2. This CDR3 contains 16 residues. With V trimmed by 0 bases and J by 0 bases, 0 bases remained unmatched. CDR1 is SGDLS and CDR2 is YYNGEE in the germline V gene. In nucleotides, the CDR3 is TGTGCCAGCAGCGTAGGGACTAGCGGGAGCACAGATACGCAGTATTTT. Translating it yields CASSVGTSGSTDTQYF.

The chain uses TRBV11-2 and TRBJ2-1; tentative D call: TRBD2 (5 bases). This CDR3 contains 15 residues. From germline, CDR1 is SGHAT and CDR2 FQNNGV. Deletions cut 1 base from V and 11 bases from J, with 18 bases between. CDR3 in amino acids: CASSLAPMLAGQQFF. The CDR3 DNA sequence: TGTGCCAGCAGCTTAGCCCCCATGCTGGCGGGTCAGCAGTTCTTC.

The rearrangement uses TRBV30 and TRBJ2-7; TRBD2 matches 16 bases. Per germline, CDR1 GTSNPN and CDR2 SVGIG (reference sequence). The V gene end was trimmed by 0 bases and the J gene end by 2 bases; junction bases not matched to a gene: 10. This CDR3 has 19 amino acids. Here the CDR3 reads CAWSVGLGLAGGMTYEQYV. In DNA, the CDR3 is TGTGCCTGGAGTGTAGGCCTGGGACTAGCGGGAGGGATGACCTACGAGCAGTACGTC.

The J gene is TRBJ1-4, the V gene TRBV7-6; TRBD1 might be the D (6 bases). CDR3 size: 15 residues. Germline CDR1 SGHVS, CDR2 FNYEAQ. V lost 1 base and J 6 bases, leaving 12 bases between the germline ends. CDR3 bases: TGTGCCAGCAGCTTAGGAAAACAGGGTGATGAAAAACTGTTTTTT. Translation gives CASSLGKQGDEKLFF.

In this sample, this clone turned up a few times. The V gene is TRBV6-1, the J gene TRBJ2-7; possibly TRBD1 for D (8 bases). V was trimmed by 8 bases and J by 10 bases, leaving 21 bases between them. CDR1 MNHNS and CDR2 SASEGT come from the germline V gene. The CDR3 covers 13 residues. CDR3 sequence: CASQRGGQDVQYV. The DNA of the CDR3 is TGTGCCAGCCAAAGGGGGGGACAGGACGTACAGTACGTC.

This chain uses TRBV4-3 with TRBJ1-4; 8 nucleotides match TRBD1. V shed 1 base and J 5 bases; nucleotides not matched to a gene: 9. The CDR3 is made up of 17 amino acids. Germline values: CDR1 LGHNA, CDR2 YSLEER. The chain's CDR3 is CASSQAQDRGRNEKLFF. For the CDR3, the DNA is TGCGCCAGCAGCCAAGCGCAAGACAGGGGCCGGAATGAAAAACTGTTTTTT.

The chain uses TRBV20-1 and TRBJ2-3; D not resolved. CDR1 is DFQATT, CDR2 SNEGSKA, per germline (reference sequence). Trimming took 7 bases from V and 2 from J, leaving 7 bases between them. The length of the CDR3 is 11 residues. The CDR3, as DNA: TGCAGTGGGGCCCCCACAGATACGCAGTATTTT. It yields the protein CSGAPTDTQYF.